The present TCR beta chain was sequenced within a study of STAT5B mutations in CD4+ large granular lymphocyte leukemia (dated by TCRdb to 2022 to 2024). With respect to the entire study: Among healthy controls, the CDR3 'QG' motif was associated with a particular HLA allele. TCRbeta repertoires of CD4+ T-cell large granular lymphocyte leukemia patients were compared with those of healthy blood donors. Flow cytometry on FACSCanto II or FACSVerse showed that the purified fractions were more than 95% pure among lymphocytes.

Healthy controls were approximately 40 blood donors whose buffy coats came from the Finnish Red Cross blood service. All TCR-sequenced material derived from peripheral blood: patient blood samples and healthy donor buffy coats. Ficoll-Hypaque gradient centrifugation was used to isolate peripheral blood mononuclear cells. For the healthy controls, CD4+ cells were obtained from buffy coats by magnetic purification. Genomic DNA was extracted with the Gentra Puregene Cell and Tissue kit and quantified on a Qubit 2.0 fluorometer. CDR3 length: 13 amino acids, cysteine to phenylalanine. Here the CDR3 DNA is all that survives: 39 bases in frame from base 1. V and J are truncated by 6 bases and 6 bases respectively, leaving an intervening sequence of 13 bases. From the germline V gene, CDR1 is SGHTA and CDR2 is FQGTGA. This clone was observed once. The antigen it recognizes is unknown. No much larger clone exists at a distance of one base, and base qualities are not known.

The immunoSEQ assay at survey resolution was used to sequence TCRbeta rearrangements from genomic DNA. Per the source publication's procedure: In the TCR sequencing data, the smallest productive clonotype frequency that could be detected was 2.59 x 10-5. Only productive TCRbeta rearrangements, defined as complete and in-frame sequences, were included in the analyses. Simpson clonality, calculated in the immunoSEQ Analyzer version 3.0, was used as the measure of sample clonality. Based on frequency, clones were grouped as very rare, small, medium, large (1-20%) or hyperexpanded (>20%). OLGA 1.2.3 estimated generation probabilities, VDJtools produced V-gene circos plots, VDJdb was queried for specificities, and GLIPH identified CDR3 motifs. In TCRdb, the immuneACCESS table is reduced to in-frame sequences with V and J assigned. These tables do not hold every clone; where another copy was compared, an unresolved V gene accounts for under half, and the others remain unexplained. The V and J calls and clone size were taken over from that table, and D and trimming were inferred from the DNA. The sample table shows about 30,000 clones, and around four fifths are seen once. Over 2% of the sample comes from the top ten.

Paper-wide results and their limitations: Greater clonality appeared to be present in CD4-sorted patient repertoires than in healthy CD4+ repertoires, and the difference was retained after the putative leukemic clones were removed. Main leukemic clonotypes were private to each patient, although about 25% of the main leukemic clonotypes were found at low frequency in the non-leukemic repertoires of other patients. The data were not HLA-matched, and the relatively small sample size could explain the higher clonality seen in CD4+ compared with CD8+ T-LGLL. Enrichment of TRBV06-family usage was observed among the top patient clones (8/27) relative to healthy controls (2/35).

This TCR came from a human donor in good health. Sample: CD4+ T cells from blood buffy coats. The V gene is TRBV7-3 and the J gene is TRBJ2-3; the best D guess is TRBD2, with 6 bases matching. The DNA sequence reads TGTGCCAGCAGTCCGACTAGTCTCGATACGCAGTATTTT. Its coded protein is CASSPTSLDTQYF.